Listed below are T cell receptor beta chains from one sample, sequenced in a study of beta chain features in type 1 diabetes. The data were produced by immunoSEQ multiplex PCR, yet TCRdb's version contains in-frame clones alone and is incomplete. The repertoire has more than 150,000 clones, around 9% of them found once; the top ten carry about 0.75%. Sequencing used central memory CD4+ T cells from blood. All receptors derive from a woman aged 30 to 39 with type 1 diabetes. Each CDR3 is given with its conserved first and last residue. A D gene is named only where the DNA matches it firmly. A row's size may be missing; if present it is once, few, many or a size class.

-,TRBV7-6,-,TRBJ1-2,CASSLAQGNGYTF,TGTGCCAGCAGCTTAGCGCAGGGGAATGGCTACACCTTC
-,TRBV7-9,few,TRBJ2-1,CASSLGAVIGNEQFF,TGTGCCAGCAGCTTAGGAGCAGTAATCGGGAATGAGCAGTTCTTC
TRBD2,TRBV27,few,TRBJ2-7,CASSSVAGGPHEQYF,TGTGCCAGCAGTTCCGTAGCGGGAGGGCCCCACGAGCAGTACTTC
TRBD1,TRBV28,few,TRBJ1-2,CASSPQDRGQGPF,TGTGCCAGCAGCCCCCAAGACAGGGGGCAAGGCCCCTTC
TRBD1,TRBV27,-,TRBJ2-7,CASSRDRSSEQYF,TGTGCCAGCAGCCGGGACAGGTCCTCCGAGCAGTACTTC
TRBD1,TRBV30,many,TRBJ2-1,CAWSTRSRWTGGYNEQFF,TGTGCCTGGAGTACACGCTCTAGGTGGACAGGGGGCTACAATGAGCAGTTCTTC
TRBD1,TRBV29-1,-,TRBJ2-2,CSVQQGVKTGELFF,TGCAGCGTCCAACAGGGGGTGAAAACCGGGGAGCTGTTTTTT
-,TRBV7-2,-,TRBJ1-5,CASSYTAGVNQPQHF,TGTGCCAGCAGCTATACAGCAGGGGTCAATCAGCCCCAGCATTTT
TRBD1,TRBV27,-,TRBJ1-1,CASSQTGGTEAFF,TGTGCCAGCAGTCAAACAGGGGGCACTGAAGCTTTCTTT
TRBD2,TRBV11-2,few,TRBJ2-3,CASSSGGAAPGDTQYF,TGTGCCAGCAGCTCGGGAGGGGCGGCCCCGGGGGATACGCAGTATTTT
TRBD2,TRBV28,few,TRBJ2-2,CASVTSGRVTGELFF,TGTGCCAGTGTGACTAGCGGGAGAGTCACCGGGGAGCTGTTTTTT
-,TRBV27,-,TRBJ2-3,CASKPQFQGLALDTQYF,TGTGCCAGCAAACCCCAATTCCAGGGGCTAGCTTTAGATACGCAGTATTTT
-,TRBV27,few,TRBJ2-5,CASSFKQGQTYQETQYF,TGTGCCAGCAGTTTTAAACAAGGACAGACGTACCAAGAGACCCAGTACTTC
-,TRBV28,few,TRBJ2-5,CASSNYQETQYF,TGTGCCAGCAGCAACTACCAAGAGACCCAGTACTTC
-,TRBV6-5,-,TRBJ2-5,CASSQTGGGLTQYF,TGTGCCAGCAGTCAAACTGGCGGTGGTCTGACCCAGTACTTC
-,TRBV18,-,TRBJ1-2,CASSPQGEGYTF,TGTGCCAGCTCACCACAGGGAGAGGGCTACACCTTC
-,TRBV5-1,few,TRBJ2-7,CASSLDLWTTYEQYF,TGCGCCAGCAGCTTGGACCTCTGGACAACCTACGAGCAGTACTTC
TRBD1,TRBV28,-,TRBJ2-7,CATTRQGGQGTSF,TGTGCCACGACTCGGCAGGGGGGACAGGGTACATCCTTC
-,TRBV7-9,-,TRBJ2-7,CASSQTKAGPSYEQYF,TGTGCCAGCAGCCAAACAAAGGCAGGCCCCTCCTACGAGCAGTACTTC
TRBD1,TRBV7-9,-,TRBJ2-1,CASSILRDSTYNEQFF,TGTGCCAGCAGCATACTCCGGGACAGCACCTACAATGAGCAGTTCTTC
TRBD2,TRBV14,-,TRBJ2-3,CASSQVGGRAADTQYF,TGTGCCAGCAGCCAAGTAGGCGGGAGGGCCGCAGATACGCAGTATTTT
-,TRBV9,few,TRBJ2-7,CASSVAGTYSYEQYF,TGTGCCAGCAGCGTTGCGGGGACCTACTCTTACGAGCAGTACTTC
TRBD1,TRBV19,-,TRBJ1-1,CASSYPRTGEAKEAFF,TGTGCCAGTAGTTACCCACGAACAGGGGAGGCGAAAGAAGCTTTCTTT
TRBD1,TRBV7-3,-,TRBJ2-1,CASSPGTGGNEQFF,TGTGCCAGCAGCCCCGGGACAGGGGGAAATGAGCAGTTCTTC
TRBD1,TRBV25-1,-,TRBJ2-1,CASSDPGTGGYNEQFF,TGTGCCAGCAGTGACCCAGGGACAGGCGGCTACAATGAGCAGTTCTTC
-,TRBV7-3,-,TRBJ2-1,CASSFRTSGLNEQFF,TGTGCCAGCAGCTTTAGGACCTCCGGACTCAATGAGCAGTTCTTC
TRBD1,TRBV28,-,TRBJ2-5,CASSRDRGRVETQYF,TGTGCCAGCAGTCGGGACAGGGGGCGAGTGGAGACCCAGTACTTC
-,TRBV4-1,-,TRBJ2-1,CASSQGAREAHEQFF,TGCGCCAGCAGCCAAGGAGCCAGGGAGGCGCATGAGCAGTTCTTC
TRBD2,TRBV30,few,TRBJ2-5,CAWTLANQETQYF,TGTGCCTGGACACTAGCGAACCAAGAGACCCAGTACTTC
-,TRBV19,few,TRBJ2-3,CASSMGGQSTDTQYF,TGTGCCAGTAGTATGGGCGGACAGAGCACAGATACGCAGTATTTT
-,TRBV11-2,many,TRBJ1-4,CASSLMGANEKLFF,TGTGCCAGCAGCTTAATGGGAGCTAATGAAAAACTGTTTTTT
-,TRBV6-6,many,TRBJ2-2,CASRNSNTGELFF,TGTGCCAGCAGAAACAGTAACACCGGGGAGCTGTTTTTT
-,TRBV29-1,-,TRBJ2-2,CSVGGRDTGELFF,TGCAGCGTTGGAGGGCGGGACACCGGGGAGCTGTTTTTT
-,TRBV19,-,TRBJ1-2,CASSIRESVMGYTF,TGTGCCAGTAGTATTCGGGAATCGGTCATGGGCTACACCTTC
TRBD1,TRBV7-8,-,TRBJ1-5,CASSLRGQPQHF,TGTGCCAGCAGCCTCAGGGGGCAGCCCCAGCATTTT
-,TRBV2,-,TRBJ1-2,CASSDGRYGYTF,TGTGCCAGCAGTGATGGCAGATATGGCTACACCTTC
-,TRBV11-2,-,TRBJ2-5,CASSLDNSEETQYF,TGTGCCAGCAGCTTAGATAATTCCGAAGAGACCCAGTACTTC
TRBD1,TRBV5-1,-,TRBJ1-1,CASSGTTGATEAFF,TGCGCCAGCAGCGGTACGACAGGGGCTACTGAAGCTTTCTTT
TRBD1,TRBV7-9,-,TRBJ1-2,CASSSWDRADYGYTF,TGTGCCAGCAGCTCGTGGGACAGGGCAGACTATGGCTACACCTTC
-,TRBV10-2,-,TRBJ1-5,CASSESGGWNQPQHF,TGCGCCAGCAGTGAGTCGGGGGGTTGGAATCAGCCCCAGCATTTT
TRBD1,TRBV9,few,TRBJ1-5,CASSVAGQDNQPQHF,TGTGCCAGCAGCGTAGCTGGACAGGACAATCAGCCCCAGCATTTT
-,TRBV2,-,TRBJ2-2,CASIRGSFTGELFF,TGTGCCAGCATTAGGGGGTCGTTCACCGGGGAGCTGTTTTTT